This TCR beta chain originates from a study of technical replicates of blood from a handful of donors. This clone was seen a single time. The data were produced by immunoSEQ multiplex PCR, yet TCRdb's version contains in-frame clones alone and is incomplete. The sample holds about 82,000 clones, roughly 90% seen once. The CDR3 is 13 amino acids. V gave up 10 bases and J gave up 4 bases, with 16 bases separating them. The V gene's germline CDR1 is MNHEY and CDR2 SVGAGI. Sequencing was performed on T cells isolated from PBMCs. V usage is TRBV6-5 and J usage is TRBJ1-1; D may be TRBD1 (6 bases). This TCR derives from a human donor in good health. CDR3 in amino acids: CATIKTGSTEAFF. CDR3 bases: TGTGCCACAATCAAAACAGGGAGCACTGAAGCTTTCTTT.